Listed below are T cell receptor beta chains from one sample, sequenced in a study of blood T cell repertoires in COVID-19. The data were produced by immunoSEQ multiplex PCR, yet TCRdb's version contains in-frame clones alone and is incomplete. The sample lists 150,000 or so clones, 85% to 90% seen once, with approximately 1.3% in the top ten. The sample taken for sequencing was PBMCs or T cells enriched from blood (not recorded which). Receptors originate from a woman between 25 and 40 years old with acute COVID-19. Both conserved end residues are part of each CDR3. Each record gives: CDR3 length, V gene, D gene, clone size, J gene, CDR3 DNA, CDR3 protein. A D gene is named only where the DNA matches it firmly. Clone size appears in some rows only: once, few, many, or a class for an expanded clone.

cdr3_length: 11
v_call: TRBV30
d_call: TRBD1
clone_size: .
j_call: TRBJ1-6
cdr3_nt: TGTGCCTGGGGACAGGGGTTCACCCTCCACTTT
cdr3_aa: CAWGQGFTLHF

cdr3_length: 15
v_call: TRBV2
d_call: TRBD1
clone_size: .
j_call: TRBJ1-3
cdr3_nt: TGTGCCAGCAGTAGGGACAGCGCCTCTGGAAACACCATATATTTT
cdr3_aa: CASSRDSASGNTIYF

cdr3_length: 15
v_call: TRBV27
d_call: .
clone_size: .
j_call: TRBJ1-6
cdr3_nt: TGTGCCAGCAGCTATACTACAGGGCGGGATTCACCCCTCCACTTT
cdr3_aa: CASSYTTGRDSPLHF

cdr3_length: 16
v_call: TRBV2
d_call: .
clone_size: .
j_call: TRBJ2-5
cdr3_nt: TGTGCCAGCAAGATCGGGGGGCAGGGCTGGCAAGAGACCCAGTACTTC
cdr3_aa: CASKIGGQGWQETQYF

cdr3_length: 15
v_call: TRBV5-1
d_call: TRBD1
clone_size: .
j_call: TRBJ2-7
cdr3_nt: TGCGCCAGCAGCTCCCCGGACAGGGCCTCCTACGAGCAGTACTTC
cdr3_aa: CASSSPDRASYEQYF

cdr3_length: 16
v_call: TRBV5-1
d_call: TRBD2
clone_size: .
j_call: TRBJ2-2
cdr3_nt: TGCGCCAGCAGCTTGGTTCCTAGCGGGGACACCGGGGAGCTGTTTTTT
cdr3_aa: CASSLVPSGDTGELFF

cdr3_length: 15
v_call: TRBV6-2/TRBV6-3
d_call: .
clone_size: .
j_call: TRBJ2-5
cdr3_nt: TGTGCCAGCAGCACTAGACGGGGCGGGAAAGAGACCCAGTACTTC
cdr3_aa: CASSTRRGGKETQYF

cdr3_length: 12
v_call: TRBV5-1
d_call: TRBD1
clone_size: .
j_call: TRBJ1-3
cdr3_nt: TGCGCCATCACAGGGGGGCGCGACACCATATATTTT
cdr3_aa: CAITGGRDTIYF

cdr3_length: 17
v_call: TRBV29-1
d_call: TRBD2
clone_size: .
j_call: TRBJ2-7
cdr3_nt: TGCAGCGCTCTACTAGCGGGAGGGCCTTTCGGCTCCTACGAGCAGTACTTC
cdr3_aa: CSALLAGGPFGSYEQYF

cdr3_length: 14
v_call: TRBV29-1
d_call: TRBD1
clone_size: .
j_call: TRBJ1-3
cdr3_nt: TGCAGCGCCCTCGGGGACAGGGCTGGAAACACCATATATTTT
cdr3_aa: CSALGDRAGNTIYF

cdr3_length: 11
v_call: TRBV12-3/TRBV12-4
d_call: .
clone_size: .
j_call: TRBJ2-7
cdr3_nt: TGTGCCAGCAGTAGGGGGACCGCGAGGTACTTC
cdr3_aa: CASSRGTARYF

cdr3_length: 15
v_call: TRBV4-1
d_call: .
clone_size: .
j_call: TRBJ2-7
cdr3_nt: TGCGCCAGCAGCCAAGGCGCGACTGTTCCCTACGAGCAGTACTTC
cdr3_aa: CASSQGATVPYEQYF

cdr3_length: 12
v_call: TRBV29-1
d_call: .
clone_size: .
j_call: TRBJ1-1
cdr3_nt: TGCAGCGTTGATTTTATGAACACTGAAGCTTTCTTT
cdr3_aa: CSVDFMNTEAFF

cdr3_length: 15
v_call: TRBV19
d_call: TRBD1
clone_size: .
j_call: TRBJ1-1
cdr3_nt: TGTGCCAGTAGCTGGACAGGTAGCAGGAACACTGAAGCTTTCTTT
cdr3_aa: CASSWTGSRNTEAFF

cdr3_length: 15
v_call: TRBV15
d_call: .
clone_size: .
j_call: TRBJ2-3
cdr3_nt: TGTGCCACCCTACAGGGTCGAGTCGGCACAGATACGCAGTATTTT
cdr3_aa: CATLQGRVGTDTQYF

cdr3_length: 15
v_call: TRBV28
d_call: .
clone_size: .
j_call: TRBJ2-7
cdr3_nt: TGTGCCAGCAGTTCAGGTAGCGGACAAGCCTACGAGCAGTACTTC
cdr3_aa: CASSSGSGQAYEQYF

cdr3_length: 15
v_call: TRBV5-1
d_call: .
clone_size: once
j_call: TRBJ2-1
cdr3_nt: TGCGCCAGCAGCCCCACTTTTCGCCTTAGCGGTGAGCAGTTCTTC
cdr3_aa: CASSPTFRLSGEQFF

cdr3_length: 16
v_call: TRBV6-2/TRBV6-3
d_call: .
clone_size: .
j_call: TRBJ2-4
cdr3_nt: TGTGCCAGCAGTTTCACCTCAGAGGTCATCAAAAACATTCAGTACTTC
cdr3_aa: CASSFTSEVIKNIQYF

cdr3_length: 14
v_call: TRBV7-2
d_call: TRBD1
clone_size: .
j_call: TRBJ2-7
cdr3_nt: TGTGCCAGCAGCTTAGGGACAGGGCCTCACGAGCAGTACTTC
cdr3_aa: CASSLGTGPHEQYF

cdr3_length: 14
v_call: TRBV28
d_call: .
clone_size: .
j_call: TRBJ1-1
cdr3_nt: TGTGCCAGCAGTTTCCATTCTACGGCTCAGGGGGCTTTCTTT
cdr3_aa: CASSFHSTAQGAFF

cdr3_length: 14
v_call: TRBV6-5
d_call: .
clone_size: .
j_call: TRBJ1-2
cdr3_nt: TGTGCCAGCAGTTACTCGTCTGGAGGGGCTGGCTACACCTTC
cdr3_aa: CASSYSSGGAGYTF

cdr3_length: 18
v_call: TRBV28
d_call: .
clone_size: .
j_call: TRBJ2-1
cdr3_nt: TGTGCCAGCAGTTTCCCATACTCGGGCGGGATTACCTACAATGAGCAGTTCTTC
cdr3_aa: CASSFPYSGGITYNEQFF

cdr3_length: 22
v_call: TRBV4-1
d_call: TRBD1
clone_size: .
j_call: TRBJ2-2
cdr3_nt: TGCGCCAGCAGCCAAGATCGTTCGACAGGGGGCCTTACAATCGCGAACACCGGGGAGCTGTTTTTT
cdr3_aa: CASSQDRSTGGLTIANTGELFF

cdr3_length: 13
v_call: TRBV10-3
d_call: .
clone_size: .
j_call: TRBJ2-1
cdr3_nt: TGTGCCATCAGTAAGGGGATCTACAATGAGCAGTTCTTC
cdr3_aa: CAISKGIYNEQFF

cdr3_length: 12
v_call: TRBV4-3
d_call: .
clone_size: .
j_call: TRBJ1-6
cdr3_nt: TGCGCCAGCACTTCCGGGGGTTCACCCCTCCACTTT
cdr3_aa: CASTSGGSPLHF

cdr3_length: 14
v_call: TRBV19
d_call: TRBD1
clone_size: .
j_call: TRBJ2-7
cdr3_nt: TGTGCCACAGAGGACAGGGGGAGCTCCTACGAGCAGTACTTC
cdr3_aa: CATEDRGSSYEQYF

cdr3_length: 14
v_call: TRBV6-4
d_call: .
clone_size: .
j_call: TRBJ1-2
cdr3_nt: TGTGCCAGCAGTGACTCGGCAGGGAACTATGGCTACACCTTC
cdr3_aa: CASSDSAGNYGYTF

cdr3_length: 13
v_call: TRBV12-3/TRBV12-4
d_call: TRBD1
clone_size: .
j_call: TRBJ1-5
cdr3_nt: TGTGCCAGCAGGATACAGGGGGATCAGCCCCAGCATTTT
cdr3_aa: CASRIQGDQPQHF

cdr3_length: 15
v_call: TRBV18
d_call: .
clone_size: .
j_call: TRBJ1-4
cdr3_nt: TGTGCCAGCTCACCCCGACAAGCAACTAATGAAAAACTGTTTTTT
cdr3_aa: CASSPRQATNEKLFF

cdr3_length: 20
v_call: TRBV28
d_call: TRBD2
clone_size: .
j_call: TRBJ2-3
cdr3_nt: TGTGCCAGCTTCCTTGCCTTGGGACTAGCGGGAGCCCCGGGTACAGATACGCAGTATTTT
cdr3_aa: CASFLALGLAGAPGTDTQYF

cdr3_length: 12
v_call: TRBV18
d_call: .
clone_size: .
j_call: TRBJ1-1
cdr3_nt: TGTGCCAGCTCACCCCAGAACACTGAAGCTTTCTTT
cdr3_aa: CASSPQNTEAFF

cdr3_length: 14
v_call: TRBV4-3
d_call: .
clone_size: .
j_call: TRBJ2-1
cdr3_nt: TGCGCCAGCAGCCAACGAGCACGCTACAATGAGCAGTTCTTC
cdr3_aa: CASSQRARYNEQFF

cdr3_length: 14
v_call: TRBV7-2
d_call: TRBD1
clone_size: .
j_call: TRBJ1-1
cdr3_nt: TGTGCCAGCAGCCTCGGACAGGGTAACACTGAAGCTTTCTTT
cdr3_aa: CASSLGQGNTEAFF

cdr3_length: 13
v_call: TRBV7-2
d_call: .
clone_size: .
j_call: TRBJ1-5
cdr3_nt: TGTGCCAGCAGCTTAGACGGTTTATTACCCCAGCATTTT
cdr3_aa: CASSLDGLLPQHF

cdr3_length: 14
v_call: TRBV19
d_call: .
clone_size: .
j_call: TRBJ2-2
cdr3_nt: TGTGCCAGTAGTTCTCAGGGAGGCACCGGGGAGCTGTTTTTT
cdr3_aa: CASSSQGGTGELFF

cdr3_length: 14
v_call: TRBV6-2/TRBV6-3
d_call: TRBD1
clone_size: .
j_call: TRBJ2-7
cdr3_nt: TGTGCCAGCAGTTTCGAGACAGGGGCCCACGAGCAGTACTTC
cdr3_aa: CASSFETGAHEQYF

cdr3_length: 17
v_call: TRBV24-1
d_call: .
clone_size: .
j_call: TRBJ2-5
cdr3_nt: TGTGCCACCAGTGACCCTCACCGTTATGGATCGGGAGAGACCCAGTACTTC
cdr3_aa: CATSDPHRYGSGETQYF

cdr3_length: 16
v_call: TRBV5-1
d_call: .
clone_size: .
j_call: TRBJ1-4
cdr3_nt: TGCGCCAGCAGCTTGATGTCAGTGGGGGCAAATGAAAAACTGTTTTTT
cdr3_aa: CASSLMSVGANEKLFF

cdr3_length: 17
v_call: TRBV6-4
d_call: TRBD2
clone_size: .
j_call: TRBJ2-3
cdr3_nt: TGTGCCAGCACCGCTAGCGGGAGGGCGACTAGCACAGATACGCAGTATTTT
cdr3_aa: CASTASGRATSTDTQYF

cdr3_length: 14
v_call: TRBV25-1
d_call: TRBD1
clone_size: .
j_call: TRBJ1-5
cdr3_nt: TGTGCCAGCATCACAGGGGATAGCAATCAGCCCCAGCATTTT
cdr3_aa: CASITGDSNQPQHF

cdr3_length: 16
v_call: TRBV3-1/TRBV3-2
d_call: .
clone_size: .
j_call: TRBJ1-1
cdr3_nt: TGTGCCAGCAGCCAAGGCTTAACAGGCAAGAACACTGAAGCTTTCTTT
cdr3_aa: CASSQGLTGKNTEAFF

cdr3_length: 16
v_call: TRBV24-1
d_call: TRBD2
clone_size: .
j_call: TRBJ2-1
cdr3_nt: TGTGCCACCAGTGATCCCGGGACTAGCGCTGTGGATGAGCAGTTCTTC
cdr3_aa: CATSDPGTSAVDEQFF

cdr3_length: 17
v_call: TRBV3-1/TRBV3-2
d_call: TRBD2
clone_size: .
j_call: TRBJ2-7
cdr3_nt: TGTGCCAGCACCCCGGAGGGACTAGCGAATAAAACCTACGAGCAGTACTTC
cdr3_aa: CASTPEGLANKTYEQYF

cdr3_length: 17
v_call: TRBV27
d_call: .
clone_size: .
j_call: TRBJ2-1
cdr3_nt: TGTGCCAGCAGTTTAGGTCACGGCGGGACCGCGGGGAGTGAGCAGTTCTTC
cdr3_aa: CASSLGHGGTAGSEQFF

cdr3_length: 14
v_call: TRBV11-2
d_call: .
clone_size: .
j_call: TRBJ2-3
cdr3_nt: TGTGCCAGCAGCTTAGGCGGAGCGACAGATACGCAGTATTTT
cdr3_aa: CASSLGGATDTQYF

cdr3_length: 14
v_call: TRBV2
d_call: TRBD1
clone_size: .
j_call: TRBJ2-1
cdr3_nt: TGTGCCAGCAGTTGGACAGGGGGCTTCAATGAGCAGTTCTTC
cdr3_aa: CASSWTGGFNEQFF

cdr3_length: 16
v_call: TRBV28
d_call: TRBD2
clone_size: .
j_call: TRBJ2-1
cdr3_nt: TGTGCCAGCAGTCCGAGGACTAGCGGGATAGACAATGAGCAGTTCTTC
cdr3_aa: CASSPRTSGIDNEQFF

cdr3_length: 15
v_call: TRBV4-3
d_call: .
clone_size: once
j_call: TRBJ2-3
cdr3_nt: TGCGCCAGCAGCCAAGCCGGGAGTGGGGCAGATACGCAGTATTTT
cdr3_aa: CASSQAGSGADTQYF

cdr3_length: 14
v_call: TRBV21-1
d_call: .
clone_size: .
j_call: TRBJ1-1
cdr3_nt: TGTGCCAGCAGCAATGAGGAGGAAGGCACTGAAGCTTTCTTT
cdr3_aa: CASSNEEEGTEAFF

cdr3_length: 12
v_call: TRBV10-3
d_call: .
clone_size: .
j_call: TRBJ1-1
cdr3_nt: TGTGCCATCAGTGACAGTCCGACTGAAGCTTTCTTT
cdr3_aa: CAISDSPTEAFF

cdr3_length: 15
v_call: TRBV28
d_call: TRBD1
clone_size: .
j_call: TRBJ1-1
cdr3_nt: TGTGCCAGCAGTTCCGGACAGGGGGCAGTCACTGAAGCTTTCTTT
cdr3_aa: CASSSGQGAVTEAFF

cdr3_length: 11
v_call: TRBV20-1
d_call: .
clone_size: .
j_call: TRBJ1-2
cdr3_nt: TGCAGTGCTAGGGTCAGTAATGGCTACACCTTC
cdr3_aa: CSARVSNGYTF

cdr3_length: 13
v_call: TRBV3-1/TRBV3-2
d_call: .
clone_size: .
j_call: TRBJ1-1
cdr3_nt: TGTGCCAGCAGCCAAGAGGGGGGAGGTGAAGCTTTCTTT
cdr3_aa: CASSQEGGGEAFF

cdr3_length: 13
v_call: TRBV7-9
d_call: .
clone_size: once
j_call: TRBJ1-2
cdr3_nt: TGTGCCAGCAGCTCCTCAGGGAACTATGGCTACACCTTC
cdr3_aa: CASSSSGNYGYTF

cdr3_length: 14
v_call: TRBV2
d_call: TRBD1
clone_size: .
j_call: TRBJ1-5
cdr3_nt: TGTGCCAGCACTGTGGGACAGGGTAATCAGCCCCAGCATTTT
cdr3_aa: CASTVGQGNQPQHF

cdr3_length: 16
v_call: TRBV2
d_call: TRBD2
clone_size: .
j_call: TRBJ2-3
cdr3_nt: TGTGCCAGCACCCCCAAGAGGACTAGCGGGACAGATACGCAGTATTTT
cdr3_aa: CASTPKRTSGTDTQYF

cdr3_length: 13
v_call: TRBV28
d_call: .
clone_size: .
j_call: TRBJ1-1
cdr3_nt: TGTGCCAGCAGTTTTGTCTTGAACACTGAAGCTTTCTTT
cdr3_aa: CASSFVLNTEAFF

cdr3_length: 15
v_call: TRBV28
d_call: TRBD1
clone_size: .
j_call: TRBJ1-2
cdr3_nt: TGTGCCAGCAGTTTGACAGGGAGTCTATCGGATGGCTACACCTTC
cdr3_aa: CASSLTGSLSDGYTF

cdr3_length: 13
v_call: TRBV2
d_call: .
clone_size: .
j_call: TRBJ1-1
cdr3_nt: TGTGCCAGCAAGTGGTCAGAGAACACTGAAGCTTTCTTT
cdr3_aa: CASKWSENTEAFF